The 18 T cell receptor beta chains given below trace back to one sample, sequenced in a study of blood T cell repertoires in COVID-19. Method: immunoSEQ multiplex PCR; TCRdb's copy keeps in-frame clones and lacks some. The data contain fewer than 400,000 clones, approximately 81% of them seen just once; the ten biggest clones take up 3.6%. Sequencing was performed on peripheral blood. These receptors were taken from a woman aged 18-29 years with acute or convalescent COVID-19.

V usage is TRBV28 and J usage is TRBJ2-1, with 9 positions matching TRBD2. Trimming removed 5 bases from V and 16 bases from J; junction bases left unmatched: 12. CDR1 is MDHEN and CDR2 is SYDVKM in the germline V gene. The CDR3 spans 13 residues. The DNA of the CDR3 is TGTGCCAGCAGTCATAGCGGGAGCGATACTTTTTTCTTC. The encoded protein is CASSHSGSDTFFF.

The V and J genes are TRBV19 and TRBJ1-2; possible D gene TRBD1, 6 bases. V lost 8 bases and J 4 bases, leaving 11 bases between the germline ends. Germline V lookup: CDR1 LNHDA, CDR2 SQIVND (reference sequence). The CDR3 is 12 residues long. CDR3: CASQGLFYGYTF. In DNA form, the CDR3 reads TGTGCCAGTCAGGGGCTGTTCTATGGCTACACCTTC.

This sequence joins TRBV9 and TRBJ2-5; D unresolved. Germline V CDR1 and CDR2: SGDLS, YYNGEE. Trimming removed 1 base from V and 4 bases from J, with 2 bases in between. CDR3 size: 11 residues. The CDR3 here is CASSVRETQYF. CDR3 coding DNA: TGTGCCAGCAGCGTACGAGAGACCCAGTACTTC. Full variable domain (rest looked up from reference TRBV9 and TRBJ2-5): DSGVTQTPKHLITATGQRVTLRCSPRSGDLSVYWYQQSLDQGLQFLIQYYNGEERAKGNILERFSAQQFPDLHSELNLSSLELGDSALYFCASSVRETQYFGPGTRLLVL.

The gene calls are TRBV11-3 and TRBJ1-5, with D perhaps matching TRBD1 (6 bases). V lost 8 bases and J 0 bases, leaving 23 bases between the germline ends. The CDR3 loop spans 18 amino acids. Looked up from germline, CDR1 is SGHNT and CDR2 is YENEEA. CDR3 in DNA: TGTGCCAGCCCTCGGCCCTGGGGGACACCCTATAGCAATCAGCCCCAGCATTTT. Translating gives CASPRPWGTPYSNQPQHF. Variable domain in full (rest from reference TRBV11-3 and TRBJ1-5): EAGVVQSPRYKIIEKKQPVAFWCNPISGHNTLYWYLQNLGQGPELLIRYENEEAVDDSQLPKDRFSAERLKGVDSTLKIQPAELGDSAVYLCASPRPWGTPYSNQPQHFGDGTRLSIL.

V gene TRBV3-1 (or the pseudogene TRBV3-2) combines with J gene TRBJ1-5, with 12 bases lining up with TRBD1. Trimming took 3 bases from V and 9 from J; bases not matched to a gene: 6. CDR3 length: 15 amino acids. Germline lookup yields CDR1 LGHDT and CDR2 YNNKEL (reference sequence). The CDR3 nucleotides are TGTGCCAGCAGCCAGGCGGGACAGGGGGCTTTGCCCCAGCATTTT. Translation gives CASSQAGQGALPQHF.

The V gene is TRBV7-8, the J gene TRBJ1-1; 7 bases map to TRBD1. CDR1 SGHVS and CDR2 FQNEAQ come from the germline V gene. With 4 bases clipped from V and 7 bases from J, the junction kept 6 bases outside the gene matches. The CDR3 has 13 residues. The CDR3 DNA is TGTGCCAGCAGCTCGGGACAGCGAGATGAAGCTTTCTTT. Protein product: CASSSGQRDEAFF.

This sequence joins TRBV7-9 and TRBJ1-3; D is undetermined. Germline CDR1 is SEHNR and CDR2 is FQNEAQ (reference sequence). Deletions cut 5 bases from V and 0 bases from J, with 17 bases between. CDR3 length: 17 residues. CDR3: CASSPPTIQYSGNTIYF. The DNA for the CDR3 is TGTGCCAGCAGCCCCCCCACAATCCAGTACTCTGGAAACACCATATATTTT.

The chain recombines TRBV11-2 with TRBJ1-1; D is perhaps TRBD1 (6 bases). This CDR3 is 15 amino acids long. Germline V gene lookup returns CDR1 SGHAT and CDR2 FQNNGV. Trimming took 5 bases from V and 6 from J, leaving 19 bases between them. The CDR3 region has the DNA TGTGCCAGCAGCCCGCGTCACTCTCAGGGGCCTGAAGCTTTCTTT. This codes for CASSPRHSQGPEAFF.

The chain is built from TRBV10-3 and TRBJ2-3; 12 bases align to TRBD2. The germline gives CDR1 ENHRY, CDR2 SYGVKD. The CDR3 is made up of 13 amino acids. The J segment lost 3 bases and the V segment lost 11 bases, leaving 3 bases of the junction unmatched. In nucleotides, the CDR3 is TGTGCCGCAGGGACTAGCGGGACAGATACGCAGTATTTT. Its protein product is CAAGTSGTDTQYF.

The V call is TRBV10-3, the J call TRBJ1-3; TRBD1 aligns across 8 bases. With V trimmed by 7 bases and J by 0 bases, 5 bases remained unmatched. CDR3 length equals 15 residues. The germline CDR1 and CDR2 sequences are ENHRY and SYGVKD. The CDR3: CAITDRAFSGNTIYF. Here the CDR3 DNA reads TGTGCCATCACGGACAGGGCTTTCTCTGGAAACACCATATATTTT.

This rearrangement joins TRBV2 to TRBJ2-5, with 7 bases identical to TRBD1. CDR1 is SNHLY, CDR2 FYNNEI, per germline. The V gene end was trimmed by 4 bases and the J gene end by 4 bases; junction bases not matched to a gene: 15. The CDR3 has 17 residues. In nucleotides, the CDR3 is TGTGCCAGCAGTGGGGCCCCGACAGGGCCGGTAAGAGAGACCCAGTACTTC. It codes for CASSGAPTGPVRETQYF.

The genes are TRBV6-1 and TRBJ1-5; weak D call: TRBD1 (5 bases). The CDR3 is 14 residues long. CDR1 MNHNS and CDR2 SASEGT come from the germline V gene. Trimming removed 5 bases at V and 4 bases at J, with 12 bases between. CDR3 loop: CASSSPAGNQPQHF. As DNA, the CDR3 is TGTGCCAGCAGTAGCCCGGCAGGGAATCAGCCCCAGCATTTT.

The rearrangement links TRBV7-2 to TRBJ2-3; weak D call: TRBD1 (6 bases). The length of the CDR3 is 15 residues. V lost 5 bases and J 1 base, leaving 13 bases between the germline ends. Per the germline V gene, CDR1 is SGHTA and CDR2 is FQGNSA. The CDR3 here is CASSIPRTGTDTQYF. In nucleotides, the CDR3 is TGTGCCAGCAGCATCCCTAGGACAGGCACAGATACGCAGTATTTT.

This chain connects TRBV7-9 to TRBJ2-7; D possibly corresponds to TRBD2 (6 bases). Germline V gene data show CDR1 as SEHNR and CDR2 as FQNEAQ (reference sequence). Trimming stripped 5 bases from V and 4 bases from J, with 18 bases between. This CDR3 contains 15 residues. CDR3 residues: CASSLSREKGYEQYF. The CDR3 bases are TGTGCCAGCAGCCTTTCTCGGGAGAAAGGGTACGAGCAGTACTTC.

This chain connects TRBV30 to TRBJ1-3, with D unclear. The CDR3 runs 15 residues. Per the germline V gene, CDR1 is GTSNPN and CDR2 is SVGIG (reference sequence). Trimming cost V 0 bases and J 1 base, with 10 bases left between them. In nucleotides, the CDR3 is TGTGCCTGGAGTGTATTGTACGGGTCTGGAAACACCATATATTTT. It yields the protein CAWSVLYGSGNTIYF.

In its sample, this clone was seen a few times. This chain links TRBV7-3 with TRBJ2-1; 7 bases match TRBD2. Germline-derived CDR1 and CDR2 are SGHTA and FQGTGA. With V trimmed by 1 base and J by 0 bases, 3 bases remained unmatched. This CDR3 has 16 residues. In DNA, the CDR3 is TGTGCCAGCAGCTTAAGGACTAGGAGCTCCTACAATGAGCAGTTCTTC. Translated: CASSLRTRSSYNEQFF.

V is TRBV6-5 and J is TRBJ2-2, with unresolved D. Per germline, CDR1 MNHEY and CDR2 SVGAGI. This CDR3 has 14 residues. V lost 5 bases and J lost 4, with 11 bases in between. Written as DNA, the CDR3 is TGTGCCAGCAGTAGAGGTCGCGGCACCGGGGAGCTGTTTTTT. As protein: CASSRGRGTGELFF.

This clone was seen only a few times. The chain combines TRBV9 with TRBJ1-6, with unresolved D. Germline CDR1 is SGDLS and CDR2 is YYNGEE. The germline V and J ends were trimmed by 4 bases and 6 bases, with 5 bases remaining between them. The CDR3 runs to 12 residues. The DNA of the CDR3 is TGTGCCAGCAGCAACAGTAATTCACCCCTCCACTTT. Its protein is CASSNSNSPLHF.